These 25 T cell receptor beta chains came from one sample sequenced in a study of OX40 agonist ivuxolimab in advanced cancers. Sequenced by immunoSEQ multiplex PCR; TCRdb stores in-frame clones only, minus some. The repertoire holds 35,000 to 40,000 clones, with around 82% as singletons. The starting material was CD4+ or CD8+ T cells sorted from blood, obtained in a trial of the OX40 agonist ivuxolimab. The receptor set was obtained from an adult with an advanced solid tumor such as melanoma, head and neck, liver or kidney cancer.

V is TRBV6-1 and J is TRBJ1-1; D possibly corresponds to TRBD1 (5 bases). V shed 6 bases and J shed 4 bases, with 15 bases lying between them. The CDR3 sequence is 14 residues long. Germline CDR1 reads MNHNS; CDR2 reads SASEGT. Written as DNA, the CDR3 is TGTGCCAGCAGCTCCGCCCGGGGGGGCACTGAAGCTTTCTTT. It yields the protein CASSSARGGTEAFF.

The J gene is TRBJ1-5, the V gene TRBV29-1; D is undetermined. This CDR3 has 15 residues. The V end was cut by 5 bases, the J end by 4 bases, with 18 bases between. Per the germline V gene, CDR1 is SQVTM and CDR2 is ANQGSEA. CDR3 in DNA: TGCAGCGTTATCCCATCCGATTTACCGAATCAGCCCCAGCATTTT. It specifies CSVIPSDLPNQPQHF.

This clone was found once. The chain recombines TRBV19 with TRBJ1-5; maybe TRBD1 (6 bases). The ends were cut back, 10 bases at V and 2 bases at J, with 15 bases in the middle. The CDR3 covers 14 residues. The germline CDR1 and CDR2 sequences are LNHDA and SQIVND (reference sequence). Here the CDR3 DNA reads TGTGCCACCGAAGCAGGGGATGGCAATCAGCCCCAGCATTTT. Translation: CATEAGDGNQPQHF.

The rearrangement joins TRBV29-1 to TRBJ2-7; 9 bases are a match to TRBD1. Germline V gene data show CDR1 as SQVTM and CDR2 as ANQGSEA. J gave up 3 bases and V 1 base, and 4 bases lay outside the gene matches. The CDR3 loop spans 14 amino acids. In DNA, the CDR3 is TGCAGCGTTGAAGTGGGACAGGGTATCTACGAGCAGTACTTC. Amino acid sequence: CSVEVGQGIYEQYF.

The rearrangement links TRBV7-7 to TRBJ2-1; 7 bases align to TRBD2. From germline, CDR1 is SSHAT and CDR2 FNYEAQ (reference sequence). The ends lost 1 base at V and 7 bases at J; junction bases unmatched: 7. The CDR3 has 15 residues. Here the CDR3 DNA reads TGTGCCAGCAGCTTAGAGGCGGGAGTATCGAATGAGCAGTTCTTC. Amino acid sequence: CASSLEAGVSNEQFF.

V usage is TRBV18 and J usage is TRBJ1-1; D ambiguous. CDR1 KGHSH and CDR2 LQKENI come from the germline V gene. V lost 6 bases and J 1 base, leaving 15 bases between the germline ends. The CDR3 contains 15 residues. CDR3 protein: CASSPGKGENTEAFF. CDR3 sequence (DNA): TGTGCCAGCTCCCCCGGGAAGGGCGAGAACACTGAAGCTTTCTTT.

This chain links TRBV10-2 with TRBJ1-1, with unresolved D. Trimming removed 4 bases from V and 1 base from J, with 13 bases in between. The CDR3 consists of 15 residues. Per germline, CDR1 WSHSY and CDR2 SAAADI. CDR3 in amino acids: CASSAPPTGNTEAFF. CDR3 DNA: TGCGCCAGCAGTGCCCCGCCGACGGGGAACACTGAAGCTTTCTTT.

The V call is TRBV30, the J call TRBJ2-7; D perhaps matches TRBD2 (5 bases). Trimming shortened V by 5 bases and J by 0 bases, and 11 bases separated the two germline ends. CDR3 length: 13 residues. Germline lookup yields CDR1 GTSNPN and CDR2 SVGIG (reference sequence). CDR3 loop: CAWERESSYEQYF. The CDR3 DNA reads TGTGCCTGGGAAAGGGAGAGCTCCTACGAGCAGTACTTC.

The chain joins TRBV7-6 to TRBJ2-7; D unresolved. The V end lost 3 bases, the J end lost 1 base, and 7 bases lay between the germline ends. The CDR3 is 13 residues long. CDR1 SGHVS and CDR2 FNYEAQ come from the germline V gene. As DNA, the CDR3 is TGTGCCAGCAGCTTGAGTGTGTCCTACGAGCAGTACTTC. It yields the protein CASSLSVSYEQYF.

The J gene is TRBJ2-1, the V gene TRBV5-1; 12 bases line up with TRBD2. The trim removed 2 bases at V and 3 bases at J, leaving 9 bases unmatched. Germline CDR1 SGHRS, CDR2 YFSETQ. This CDR3 has 18 residues. Written as DNA, the CDR3 is TGCGCCAGCAGCTTAGGACTAGCGGGATTCTCTGACTACAATGAGCAGTTCTTC. Its protein product is CASSLGLAGFSDYNEQFF.

V gene TRBV7-2 combines with J gene TRBJ2-7; the match to TRBD2 covers 11 bases. This CDR3 region has 17 residues. J lost 2 bases, V lost 3 bases, and 9 bases had no gene match. Germline CDR1 SGHTA, CDR2 FQGNSA. CDR3 in DNA: TGTGCCAGCAGCTTGGCCCTAGCGGGAGGAACCACCTACGAGCAGTACTTC. It yields the protein CASSLALAGGTTYEQYF.

V gene TRBV4-3 combines with J gene TRBJ1-4; 7 bases are shared with TRBD1. CDR1 is LGHNA, CDR2 YSLEER, per germline. The CDR3 runs 16 residues. The ends lost 4 bases at V and 5 bases at J; junction bases unmatched: 10. As DNA, the CDR3 is TGCGCCAGCAGCCTCGGACCGGGACAGAAAAATGAAAAACTGTTTTTT. It yields the protein CASSLGPGQKNEKLFF.

The chain joins TRBV5-8 to TRBJ2-1; no firm D call. Looked up from germline, CDR1 is SGHTS and CDR2 is YDEGEE. Deletions cut 0 bases from V and 6 bases from J, with 13 bases between. The CDR3 has 15 amino acids. The DNA of the CDR3 is TGTGCCAGCAGCTTGGAGGGCGCAAGAGGCAATGAGCAGTTCTTC. As protein: CASSLEGARGNEQFF.

The chain carries TRBV5-8 and TRBJ1-6; D may be TRBD1 (5 bases). The CDR3 loop spans 13 amino acids. The V end lost 4 bases, the J end lost 6 bases, and 8 bases lay between the germline ends. Germline assignment: CDR1 SGHTS and CDR2 YDEGEE. CDR3 sequence: CASSTGPNSPLHF. CDR3 DNA sequence: TGTGCCAGCAGCACGGGACCTAATTCACCCCTCCACTTT.

The chain recombines TRBV27 with TRBJ2-7; possible D gene TRBD2, 6 bases. The CDR3 length is 15 residues. Germline V gives CDR1 MNHEY, CDR2 SMNVEV (reference sequence). Trimming cost V 7 bases and J 1 base, with 17 bases left between them. CDR3 nucleotide sequence: TGTGCCAGCACGGGTAGGGGCGGGGAGTCCTACGAGCAGTACTTC. Translation: CASTGRGGESYEQYF.

The rearrangement links TRBV4-2 to TRBJ1-4; TRBD1 agrees at 7 bases. The germline CDR1 and CDR2 sequences are LGHNA and YNFKEQ. The V segment lost 4 bases and the J segment 6 bases; nucleotides outside the gene matches: 8. The CDR3 covers 15 residues. The CDR3 spells CASSPGAGGDEKLFF. CDR3 sequence (DNA): TGTGCCAGCAGCCCAGGGGCAGGGGGTGATGAAAAACTGTTTTTT.

The CDR3 protein is CASRLGAVSYEQYF. CDR3 coding DNA: TGTGCCAGCAGACTGGGGGCTGTGTCCTACGAGCAGTACTTC. This chain uses TRBV2 with TRBJ2-5; possible D gene TRBD1, 6 bases. TRBJ2-7 explains the end of the DNA better; the J call may be wrong. Germline assignment: CDR1 SNHLY and CDR2 FYNNEI. The CDR3 is 14 amino acids.

The chain employs TRBV9 and TRBJ2-1; 9 positions match TRBD2. V lost 3 bases to trimming and J lost 0 bases; unmatched junction nucleotides: 7. Per the germline V gene, CDR1 is SGDLS and CDR2 is YYNGEE. This CDR3 is 17 amino acids long. The CDR3 DNA reads TGTGCCAGCAGCGCGGGACTAGCAGGAAGCTCCTACAATGAGCAGTTCTTC. Encoded protein: CASSAGLAGSSYNEQFF.

This clone is medium-sized within its sample. This chain connects TRBV4-3 to TRBJ2-7; D perhaps matches TRBD1 (6 bases). CDR1 and CDR2 (germline): LGHNA, YSLEER. This CDR3 comprises 15 residues. The ends were cut back, 4 bases at V and 5 bases at J, with 18 bases in the middle. The CDR3 DNA follows: TGCGCCAGCAGCCCCCTTGGGTCAGGGGCAGACGAGCAGTACTTC. As protein: CASSPLGSGADEQYF.

The rearrangement links TRBV11-3 to TRBJ2-7; TRBD2 matches 7 bases. This CDR3 comprises 14 residues. The ends lost 6 bases at V and 5 bases at J; junction bases unmatched: 10. Germline CDR1 and CDR2: SGHNT and YENEEA. Written as DNA, the CDR3 is TGTGCCAGCAGGCTCCCCGGGACTATCCACGAGCAGTACTTC. This translates into CASRLPGTIHEQYF.

V gene TRBV7-7 combines with J gene TRBJ2-2; possibly TRBD1 for D (6 bases). The germline V gene has CDR1 SSHAT and CDR2 FNYEAQ (reference sequence). Trimming pared 2 bases from V and 5 bases from J, leaving 15 bases between. This CDR3 is 16 amino acids long. CDR3 in amino acids: CASSLSPNRETGELFF. CDR3 nucleotide sequence: TGTGCCAGCAGCTTATCGCCGAACAGGGAAACCGGGGAGCTGTTTTTT. Full variable domain (remainder filled in from reference TRBV7-7 and TRBJ2-2): GAGVSQSPRYKVTKRGQDVTLRCDPISSHATLYWYQQALGQGPEFLTYFNYEAQPDKSGLPSDRFSAERPEGSISTLTIQRTEQRDSAMYRCASSLSPNRETGELFFGEGSRLTVL.

This chain uses TRBV7-7 with TRBJ2-1, with unresolved D. CDR1 is SSHAT and CDR2 is FNYEAQ in the germline V gene (reference sequence). Trimming removed 3 bases at V and 7 bases at J, with 10 bases between. This CDR3 comprises 13 residues. The CDR3 spells CASSLSTVNEQFF. In nucleotides, the CDR3 is TGTGCCAGCAGCTTGTCTACCGTTAATGAGCAGTTCTTC.

The rearrangement uses TRBV27 and TRBJ2-1; no clear D gene. The germline V and J ends were trimmed by 2 bases and 0 bases, with 8 bases remaining between them. Germline V CDR1 and CDR2: MNHEY, SMNVEV (reference sequence). The CDR3 has 15 residues. The CDR3 region is CASSLAASSYNEQFF. CDR3 nucleotides: TGTGCCAGCAGTTTAGCAGCGAGCTCCTACAATGAGCAGTTCTTC.

The chain carries TRBV5-1 and TRBJ1-2, with 12 bases lining up with TRBD1. Trimming removed 3 bases from V and 7 bases from J; junction bases left unmatched: 4. This CDR3 contains 14 residues. Germline lookup yields CDR1 SGHRS and CDR2 YFSETQ. The CDR3 bases are TGCGCCAGCAGCTCGTGGGGACAGGGGGCTGGCTACACCTTC. Translated: CASSSWGQGAGYTF.

V usage is TRBV29-1 and J usage is TRBJ2-2; D is undetermined. In germline, CDR1 is SQVTM, CDR2 ANQGSEA. There are 16 residues in the CDR3. The germline V and J ends were trimmed by 5 bases and 2 bases, with 18 bases remaining between them. CDR3 amino acids: CSVTALGRQNTGELFF. Written as DNA, the CDR3 is TGCAGCGTTACGGCGTTAGGCAGGCAAAACACCGGGGAGCTGTTTTTT.